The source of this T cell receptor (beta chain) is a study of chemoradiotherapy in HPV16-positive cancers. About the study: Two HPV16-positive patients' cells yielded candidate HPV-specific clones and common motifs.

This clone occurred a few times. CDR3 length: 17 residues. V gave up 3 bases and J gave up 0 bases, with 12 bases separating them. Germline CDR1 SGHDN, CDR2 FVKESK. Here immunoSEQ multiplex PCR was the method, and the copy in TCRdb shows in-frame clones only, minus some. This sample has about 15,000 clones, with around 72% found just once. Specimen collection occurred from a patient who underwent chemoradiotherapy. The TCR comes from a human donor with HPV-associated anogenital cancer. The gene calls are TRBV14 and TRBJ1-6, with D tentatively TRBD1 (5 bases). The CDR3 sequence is CASSQGVRSSYNSPLHF. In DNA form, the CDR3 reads TGTGCCAGCAGCCAGGGGGTACGCAGCTCCTATAATTCACCCCTCCACTTT.